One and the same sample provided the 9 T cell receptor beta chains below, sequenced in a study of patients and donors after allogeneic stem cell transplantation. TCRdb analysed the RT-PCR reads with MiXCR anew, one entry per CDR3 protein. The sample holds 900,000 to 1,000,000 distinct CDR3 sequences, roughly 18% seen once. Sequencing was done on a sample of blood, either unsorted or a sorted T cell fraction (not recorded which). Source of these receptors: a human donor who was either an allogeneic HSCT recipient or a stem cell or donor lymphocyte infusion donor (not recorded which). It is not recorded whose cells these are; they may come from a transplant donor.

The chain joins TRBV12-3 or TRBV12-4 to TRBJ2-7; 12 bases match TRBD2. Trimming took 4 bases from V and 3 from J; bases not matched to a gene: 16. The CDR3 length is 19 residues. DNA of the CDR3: TGTGCCAGCAGTTCGACCCCGGGACTAGCGGGTGGGGGTATCTACGAGCAGTACTTC. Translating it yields CASSSTPGLAGGGIYEQYF.

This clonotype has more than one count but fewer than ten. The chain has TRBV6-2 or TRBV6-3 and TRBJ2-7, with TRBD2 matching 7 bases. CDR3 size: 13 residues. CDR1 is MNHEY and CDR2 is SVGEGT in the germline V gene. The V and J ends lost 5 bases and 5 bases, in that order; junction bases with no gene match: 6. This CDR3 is CASSPAGVHEQYF. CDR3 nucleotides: TGTGCCAGCAGTCCCGCGGGGGTTCACGAGCAGTACTTC.

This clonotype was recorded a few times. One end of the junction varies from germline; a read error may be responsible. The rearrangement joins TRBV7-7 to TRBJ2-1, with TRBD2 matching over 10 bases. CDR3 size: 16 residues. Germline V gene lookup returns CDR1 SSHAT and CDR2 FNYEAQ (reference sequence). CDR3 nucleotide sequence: TGTGCTAGCAGTCCCCTAGCGGGGGCCTCGTACAATGAGCAGTTCTTC. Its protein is CASSPLAGASYNEQFF.

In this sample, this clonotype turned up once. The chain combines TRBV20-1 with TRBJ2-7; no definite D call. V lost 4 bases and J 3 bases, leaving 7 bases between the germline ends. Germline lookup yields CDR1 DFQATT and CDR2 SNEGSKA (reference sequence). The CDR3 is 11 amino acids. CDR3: CSATLDYEQYF. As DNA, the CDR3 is TGCAGTGCTACTTTGGACTACGAGCAGTACTTC.

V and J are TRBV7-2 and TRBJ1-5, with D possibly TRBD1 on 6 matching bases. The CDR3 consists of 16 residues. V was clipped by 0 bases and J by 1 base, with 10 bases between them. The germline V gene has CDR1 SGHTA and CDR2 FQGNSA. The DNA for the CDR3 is TGTGCCAGCAGCTTAGCGCCCAGGGGAAGCAATCAGCCCCAGCATTTT. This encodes CASSLAPRGSNQPQHF.

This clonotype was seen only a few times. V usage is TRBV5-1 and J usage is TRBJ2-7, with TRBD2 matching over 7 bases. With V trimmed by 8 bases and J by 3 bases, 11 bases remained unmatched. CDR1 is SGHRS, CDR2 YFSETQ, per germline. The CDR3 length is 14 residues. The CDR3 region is CARCPNGTNYEQYF. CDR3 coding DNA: TGCGCCAGATGTCCGAATGGGACTAACTACGAGCAGTACTTC. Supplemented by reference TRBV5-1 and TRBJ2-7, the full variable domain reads KAGVTQTPRYLIKTRGQQVTLSCSPISGHRSVSWYQQTPGQGLQFLFEYFSETQRNKGNFPGRFSGRQFSNSRSEMNVSTLELGDSALYLCARCPNGTNYEQYFGPGTRLTVT.

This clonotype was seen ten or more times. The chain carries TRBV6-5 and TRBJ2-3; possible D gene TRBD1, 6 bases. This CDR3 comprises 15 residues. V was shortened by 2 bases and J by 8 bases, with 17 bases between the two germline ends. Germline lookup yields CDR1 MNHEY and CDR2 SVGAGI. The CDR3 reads CASSYGGLVIGTQYF. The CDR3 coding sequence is TGTGCCAGCAGTTACGGGGGCCTAGTTATCGGTACGCAGTATTTT.

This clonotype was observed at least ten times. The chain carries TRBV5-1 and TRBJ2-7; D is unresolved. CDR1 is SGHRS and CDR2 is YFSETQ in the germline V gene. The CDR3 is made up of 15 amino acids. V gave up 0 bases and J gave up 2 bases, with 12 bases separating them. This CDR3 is CASSLDSSATYEQYF. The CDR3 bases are TGCGCCAGCAGCTTGGATTCATCTGCCACCTACGAGCAGTACTTC.

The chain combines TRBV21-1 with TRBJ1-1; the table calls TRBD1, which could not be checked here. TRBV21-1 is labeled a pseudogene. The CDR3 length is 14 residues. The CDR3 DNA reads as TGTGCCAGCAGCACCAGGACAGGGACGGTTGAAGCTTTCTTT. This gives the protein CASSTRTGTVEAFF.